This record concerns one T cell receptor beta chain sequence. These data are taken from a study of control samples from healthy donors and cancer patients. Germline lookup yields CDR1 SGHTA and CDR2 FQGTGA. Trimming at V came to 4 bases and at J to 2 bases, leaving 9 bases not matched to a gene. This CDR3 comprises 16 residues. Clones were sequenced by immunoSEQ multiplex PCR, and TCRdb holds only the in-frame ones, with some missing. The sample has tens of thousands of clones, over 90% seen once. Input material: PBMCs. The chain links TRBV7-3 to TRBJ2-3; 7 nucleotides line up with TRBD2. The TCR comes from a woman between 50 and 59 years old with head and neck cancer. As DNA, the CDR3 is TGTGCCAGCAGCTCGGGACTGGGGGGGACCACAGATACGCAGTATTTT. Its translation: CASSSGLGGTTDTQYF.